This T cell receptor (beta chain) was captured in a study of blood T cell repertoires in COVID-19. Study-level information: COVID-19 samples from acute and convalescent phases originated in the United States, Italy and Spain. Nucleic acid was either cDNA or gDNA, and it came from T cells, B-cell-depleted T cells, or PBMCs.

Using immunoSEQ multiplex PCR, the repertoire was profiled, and TCRdb retains in-frame clones only, with some absent. The repertoire holds approximately 260,000 clones, approximately 88% seen once, with 9.5% to 13% in the top ten. This CDR3 has 14 residues. Trimming removed 7 bases at V and 4 bases at J, with 14 bases between. Per germline, CDR1 MDHEN and CDR2 SYDVKM. The chain employs TRBV28 and TRBJ2-1; TRBD2 might be the D (5 bases). The clonotype originates from a woman in her 70s with COVID-19, enrolled during active disease. The source material was peripheral blood. The CDR3 DNA is TGTGCCAGCACCCCCCTAACTAGTTACAATGAGCAGTTCTTC. It yields the protein CASTPLTSYNEQFF.